Following are 26 T cell receptor beta chains from one sample sequenced in a study of PD-L1 blockade in urothelial cancer. The time point here: pretreatment peripheral blood. TCRdb's table, derived via immunoSEQ multiplex PCR, lists solely in-frame clones and lacks some. The table lists tens of thousands of clones, 85% of them singletons, with 15% to 19% in the top ten. This specimen was PBMCs, taken around atezolizumab (anti-PD-L1) treatment. Every receptor here comes from a man between 65 and 80 years old with urothelial cancer.

In DNA, the CDR3 is TGTGCCAGCAGAGACGGGACAGCATACAATCAGCCCCAGCATTTT. Its translation is CASRDGTAYNQPQHF. V is TRBV6-5 and J is TRBJ1-5; TRBD1 matches 7 bases. J gave up 3 bases and V 6 bases, and 8 bases lay outside the gene matches. The germline V gene encodes CDR1 MNHEY and CDR2 SVGAGI. The CDR3 loop spans 15 amino acids.

A remark on this clone: The same CDR3 arises from other DNA sequences in this sample as well. This rearrangement joins TRBV19 to TRBJ2-7, with TRBD1 as a possible D gene (6 bases). CDR1 and CDR2 (germline): LNHDA, SQIVND (reference sequence). V lost 6 bases, J lost 2 bases, and 11 bases lay in between. The CDR3 consists of 13 residues. The CDR3 nucleotides are TGTGCCAGTAGCCGGGACACCCCCTACGAGCAGTACTTC. It is translated as CASSRDTPYEQYF. Drawing the rest from reference TRBV19 and TRBJ2-7, the complete variable domain is DGGITQSPKYLFRKEGQNVTLSCEQNLNHDAMYWYRQDPGQGLRLIYYSQIVNDFQKGDIAEGYSVSREKKESFPLTVTSAQKNPTAFYLCASSRDTPYEQYFGPGTRLTVT.

The chain recombines TRBV5-1 with TRBJ2-7; TRBD1 agrees at 9 bases. Looked up from germline, CDR1 is SGHRS and CDR2 is YFSETQ. V lost 3 bases, J lost 2 bases, and 0 bases stayed unmatched. The CDR3 contains 13 residues. The CDR3 DNA sequence: TGCGCCAGCAGCTGGGACAGGGCCTACGAGCAGTACTTC. Protein product: CASSWDRAYEQYF.

Concerning this clone: The same CDR3 is also encoded by other DNA sequences in this sample. The chain recombines TRBV5-1 with TRBJ2-2; 10 bases map to TRBD2. After removal of 0 bases from V and 5 bases from J, the junction contained 1 base not matched to a gene. Germline V gives CDR1 SGHRS, CDR2 YFSETQ. This CDR3 has 15 amino acids. In DNA form, the CDR3 reads TGCGCCAGCAGCTTGGTGACTAGCGGGACCGGGGAGCTGTTTTTT. This codes for CASSLVTSGTGELFF. The entire variable domain, with the rest obtained from reference TRBV5-1 and TRBJ2-2, is as follows: KAGVTQTPRYLIKTRGQQVTLSCSPISGHRSVSWYQQTPGQGLQFLFEYFSETQRNKGNFPGRFSGRQFSNSRSEMNVSTLELGDSALYLCASSLVTSGTGELFFGEGSRLTVL.

This clone was observed a few times. The chain recombines TRBV4-1 with TRBJ2-1; 7 bases fit TRBD2. With 1 base clipped from V and 4 bases from J, the junction kept 7 bases outside the gene matches. CDR1 is MGHRA and CDR2 is YSYEKL in the germline V gene. The CDR3 has 16 residues. CDR3 protein: CASSQGASGPYNEQFF. CDR3 sequence (DNA): TGCGCCAGCAGCCAAGGGGCTAGCGGACCGTACAATGAGCAGTTCTTC.

V is TRBV6-5 and J is TRBJ2-7, with 8 bases that match TRBD2. Per germline, CDR1 MNHEY and CDR2 SVGAGI. This CDR3 region has 14 residues. After removal of 7 bases from V and 6 bases from J, the junction contained 11 bases not matched to a gene. CDR3 region: CASTPPGGVAEQYF. The CDR3 DNA reads TGTGCCAGCACCCCTCCGGGAGGGGTCGCCGAGCAGTACTTC.

This chain joins TRBV6-1 and TRBJ1-1; 7 bases line up with TRBD1. Germline V gives CDR1 MNHNS, CDR2 SASEGT. The CDR3 sequence is 12 residues long. Trimming removed 10 bases from V and 6 bases from J; junction bases left unmatched: 8. CDR3: CATREGAAEAFF. CDR3 nucleotide sequence: TGTGCCACCCGGGAGGGGGCCGCTGAAGCTTTCTTT.

The chain has TRBV19 and TRBJ1-3; TRBD1 is a possible D gene (5 bases). Germline V gene sequence: CDR1 LNHDA, CDR2 SQIVND (reference sequence). CDR3 size: 15 residues. V was cut by 3 bases and J by 8 bases, with 17 bases left in between. CDR3 sequence (DNA): TGTGCCAGTAGTATCCCAGGGAAAGGGATATACACCATATATTTT. It is translated as CASSIPGKGIYTIYF.

The rearrangement links TRBV9 to TRBJ2-7, with 9 bases lining up with TRBD2. Trimming took 0 bases from V and 3 from J; bases not matched to a gene: 4. Per the germline V gene, CDR1 is SGDLS and CDR2 is YYNGEE. This CDR3 region has 15 residues. CDR3 sequence reads: CASSVDSGSIYEQYF. For the CDR3, the DNA is TGTGCCAGCAGCGTAGATAGCGGGAGTATCTACGAGCAGTACTTC. The full variable domain, its missing parts supplied by reference TRBV9 and TRBJ2-7, is DSGVTQTPKHLITATGQRVTLRCSPRSGDLSVYWYQQSLDQGLQFLIQYYNGEERAKGNILERFSAQQFPDLHSELNLSSLELGDSALYFCASSVDSGSIYEQYFGPGTRLTVT.

The CDR3 bases are TGCAGCGTTGAAGTGGACACCTTACTTCTTGAGCAGTTCTTC. Its translation: CSVEVDTLLLEQFF. The rearrangement joins TRBV29-1 to TRBJ2-1; D is perhaps TRBD1 (5 bases). The CDR3 is 14 residues long. Germline V CDR1 and CDR2: SQVTM, ANQGSEA. V was shortened by 1 base and J by 9 bases, with 16 bases between the two germline ends.

V gene TRBV6-5 combines with J gene TRBJ2-7; D is unresolved. CDR1 is MNHEY and CDR2 is SVGAGI in the germline V gene. Trimming shortened V by 4 bases and J by 3 bases, and 10 bases separated the two germline ends. CDR3 length: 13 residues. The chain's CDR3 is CASSFDSLYEQYF. In DNA form, the CDR3 reads TGTGCCAGCAGTTTTGACTCCCTCTACGAGCAGTACTTC.

The chain recombines TRBV5-6 with TRBJ1-1; D not certain. The CDR3 sequence is 15 residues long. CDR1 and CDR2 from the germline V gene are SGHDT and YYEEEE. The germline V and J ends were trimmed by 0 bases and 1 base, with 10 bases remaining between them. Written as DNA, the CDR3 is TGTGCCAGCAGCTTGGCCCCCCACAGGAACACTGAAGCTTTCTTT. It translates to CASSLAPHRNTEAFF.

In its sample, this clone was seen once. The V gene is TRBV5-4, the J gene TRBJ1-2, with 7 positions matching TRBD1. J gave up 3 bases and V 4 bases, and 3 bases lay outside the gene matches. The CDR3 spans 13 residues. Germline CDR1 reads SGHNT; CDR2 reads YYREEE (reference sequence). CDR3 sequence: CASSNRGDYGYTF. In nucleotides, the CDR3 is TGTGCCAGCAGCAACAGGGGCGACTATGGCTACACCTTC.

The chain has TRBV5-4 and TRBJ2-7; 10 bases align to TRBD2. CDR1 is SGHNT and CDR2 is YYREEE in the germline V gene (reference sequence). Losses at the gene ends were 4 bases for V and 4 bases for J; bases not matched to a gene: 2. The CDR3 length is 13 residues. The CDR3 coding sequence is TGTGCCAGCAGCCTTAGCGGGGGGTACGAGCAGTACTTC. This encodes CASSLSGGYEQYF.

The V gene is TRBV21-1, the J gene TRBJ2-1; the table calls TRBD2, which could not be checked here. TRBV21-1 is a pseudogene. This CDR3 has 15 residues. The CDR3 sequence: CASSTGLAGFNEQFF. DNA of the CDR3: TGTGCCAGCAGCACGGGACTAGCGGGCTTCAATGAGCAGTTCTTC.

This clone was picked up a small number of times. The chain has TRBV2 and TRBJ2-7; 9 nucleotides agree with TRBD2. CDR3 size: 16 residues. The germline gives CDR1 SNHLY, CDR2 FYNNEI. V lost 6 bases, J lost 1 base, and 10 bases stayed unmatched. CDR3 coding DNA: TGTGCCAGCAGGGATACTAGCGGGTTTGGGTCCTACGAGCAGTACTTC. It specifies CASRDTSGFGSYEQYF.

The chain uses TRBV28 and TRBJ1-1; 7 bases agree with TRBD1. There are 14 residues in the CDR3. The V segment lost 2 bases and the J segment 2 bases; nucleotides outside the gene matches: 2. Germline V gene lookup returns CDR1 MDHEN and CDR2 SYDVKM. Written as DNA, the CDR3 is TGTGCCAGCAGTTTAGGGACAGTCAACACTGAAGCTTTCTTT. Protein: CASSLGTVNTEAFF.

The chain uses TRBV7-2 and TRBJ1-1, with 8 bases lining up with TRBD1. Per the germline V gene, CDR1 is SGHTA and CDR2 is FQGNSA. V dropped 1 base and J dropped 4; count of bases not matched to a gene: 5. The CDR3 loop spans 15 amino acids. The CDR3 sequence: CASSLGPGGGTEAFF. The DNA of the CDR3 is TGTGCCAGCAGCTTAGGACCAGGGGGCGGCACTGAAGCTTTCTTT.

J is TRBJ1-2 and V is TRBV29-1, with a possible D match to TRBD1 (5 bases). With 1 base removed from V and 3 bases from J, the gap between germline ends came to 9 bases. Germline V CDR1 and CDR2: SQVTM, ANQGSEA. The CDR3 covers 13 residues. CDR3 in amino acids: CSVEGGMDYGYTF. The CDR3 nucleotides are TGCAGCGTTGAAGGGGGCATGGACTATGGCTACACCTTC.

This clone was seen only once. The CDR3 here is CAWRKMRGQNMYEQYF. The CDR3 DNA sequence: TGTGCCTGGAGAAAGATGCGGGGACAGAATATGTACGAGCAGTACTTC. The chain has TRBV30 and TRBJ2-7; weak D call: TRBD1 (7 bases). Germline assignment: CDR1 GTSNPN and CDR2 SVGIG (reference sequence). Trimming shortened V by 3 bases and J by 4 bases, and 22 bases separated the two germline ends. This CDR3 spans 16 amino acids.

V is TRBV7-9 and J is TRBJ2-2; 7 bases are shared with TRBD2. This CDR3 has 17 residues. V trimming: 1 base; J trimming: 0 bases; junction bases outside the gene matches: 5. Germline V lookup: CDR1 SEHNR, CDR2 FQNEAQ (reference sequence). The DNA for the CDR3 is TGTGCCAGCAGCTTAGGTAGCGGGTACGCGAACACCGGGGAGCTGTTTTTT. Amino acids: CASSLGSGYANTGELFF.

This clone was recorded only once. Being one base from a much bigger clone, this may be a read error. The rearrangement joins TRBV6-5 to TRBJ2-7, with D possibly being TRBD1 (5 bases). V was pared by 4 bases and J by 5 bases, with 15 bases between. The germline V gene encodes CDR1 MNHEY and CDR2 SVGAGI. CDR3 length: 14 residues. The CDR3 DNA reads TGTGCCAGCAGTTGGGCAGGGCCCGAAGACGAGCAGTACTTC. This sequence encodes CASSWAGPEDEQYF.

V usage is TRBV25-1 and J usage is TRBJ2-5; weak D call: TRBD1 (6 bases). Germline lookup yields CDR1 MGHDK and CDR2 SYGVNS. The CDR3 has 14 amino acids. Trimming left V 5 bases short and J 2 bases short, with 12 bases between. CDR3 loop: CASSIWGPQETQYF. CDR3 bases: TGTGCCAGCAGTATATGGGGGCCGCAAGAGACCCAGTACTTC.

With respect to this clone: An end of the junction differs from the germline gene, which may be a read error. The V and J genes are TRBV5-1 and TRBJ2-7; D call uncertain. This CDR3 has 14 residues. Germline V gene sequence: CDR1 SGHRS, CDR2 YFSETQ. The CDR3 reads CASSLPGSSYEQYF. CDR3 DNA sequence: TGCGCCAGCAGCTTGCCAGGCAGCTCCTACGAACAGTACTTC.

The V call is TRBV2, the J call TRBJ1-4, with 7 bases fitting TRBD1. The V segment lost 8 bases and the J segment 7 bases; nucleotides outside the gene matches: 10. The CDR3 contains 14 residues. CDR1 and CDR2 from the germline V gene are SNHLY and FYNNEI. The CDR3 sequence is CASGGQGDTEKLFF. CDR3 bases: TGTGCCAGCGGTGGGCAGGGGGACACTGAAAAACTGTTTTTT.

The V and J genes are TRBV18 and TRBJ2-5; 11 bases fit TRBD2. The CDR3 is 14 residues long. J was trimmed by 3 bases and V by 6 bases; bases with no gene match: 3. Germline V gene data show CDR1 as KGHSH and CDR2 as LQKENI. The CDR3 coding sequence is TGTGCCAGCTCTCCGGGACTAGCGGAAGAGACCCAGTACTTC. Translation gives CASSPGLAEETQYF.